These 20 T cell receptor beta chains share one sample of origin, sequenced in a study of OX40 agonist ivuxolimab in advanced cancers. Generated by immunoSEQ multiplex PCR, the TCRdb table keeps only in-frame clones and is missing some. The sample lists some 76,000 clones; about 85% were seen once. This material consisted of CD4+ or CD8+ T cells sorted from blood, taken in a trial of the OX40 agonist ivuxolimab. All receptors come from an adult with an advanced solid tumor such as melanoma, head and neck, liver or kidney cancer.

This clone was seen only a few times. The chain links TRBV10-1 to TRBJ1-6, with TRBD1 identical over 7 bases. The V gene's germline CDR1 is WNHNN and CDR2 SYGVQD (reference sequence). Trimming took 1 base from V and 5 from J; bases not matched to a gene: 5. There are 16 residues in the CDR3. The CDR3 DNA reads TGCGCCAGCAGTGAGTGCCACAGGGGCAATAATTCACCCCTCCACTTT. The encoded protein is CASSECHRGNNSPLHF.

The genes are TRBV2 and TRBJ1-5; no firm D call. CDR1 is SNHLY, CDR2 FYNNEI, per germline. The CDR3 has 13 residues. Trimming took off 3 bases at V and 7 bases at J, with 10 bases between the two ends. CDR3 nucleotides: TGTGCCAGCAGTGATCAGTTTAACCAGCCCCAGCATTTT. Translating gives CASSDQFNQPQHF.

The chain uses TRBV4-2 and TRBJ2-1, with 10 bases aligning to TRBD2. This CDR3 contains 16 residues. Losses at the gene ends were 4 bases for V and 5 bases for J; bases not matched to a gene: 8. Germline V CDR1 and CDR2: LGHNA, YNFKEQ. The chain's CDR3 is CASSPNPAGGNNEQFF. The CDR3 DNA reads TGTGCCAGCAGCCCGAACCCAGCGGGAGGGAACAATGAGCAGTTCTTC.

This clone was observed once. This chain connects TRBV7-9 to TRBJ1-2, with a tentative D call TRBD1 (5 bases). This CDR3 is 12 amino acids long. The V and J ends lost 1 base and 8 bases respectively, with 8 bases between them. Germline V gives CDR1 SEHNR, CDR2 FQNEAQ (reference sequence). The chain's CDR3 is CASSLVTEGYTF. As DNA, the CDR3 is TGTGCCAGCAGCTTAGTGACAGAAGGCTACACCTTC.

The V gene is TRBV10-1, the J gene TRBJ2-5; D gene ambiguous. CDR1 and CDR2 (germline): WNHNN, SYGVQD (reference sequence). CDR3 length: 14 amino acids. The V end was cut by 4 bases, the J end by 1 base, with 10 bases between. The CDR3 DNA sequence: TGCGCCAGCAGTGCAGTGGACGGCCAAGAGACCCAGTACTTC. Its translation: CASSAVDGQETQYF.

This chain joins TRBV6-1 and TRBJ2-5; D gene uncertain. Trimming left V 4 bases short and J 2 bases short, with 8 bases between. This CDR3 has 13 residues. CDR1 and CDR2 from the germline V gene are MNHNS and SASEGT. The CDR3, as DNA: TGTGCCAGCAGTGGATTTTTACAAGAGACCCAGTACTTC. Translated, it gives CASSGFLQETQYF.

The chain recombines TRBV6-1 with TRBJ1-1, with TRBD1 matching over 8 bases. Germline V gene data show CDR1 as MNHNS and CDR2 as SASEGT. The CDR3 contains 17 residues. V trimming: 4 bases; J trimming: 3 bases; junction bases outside the gene matches: 13. Here the CDR3 DNA reads TGTGCCAGCAGTGCTGGACAGGGAAGGAGAGGTGACACTGAAGCTTTCTTT. As protein: CASSAGQGRRGDTEAFF.

In the case of this clone: This sample includes further DNA sequences coding for the same CDR3. The chain carries TRBV7-2 and TRBJ1-5, with D unclear. This CDR3 contains 13 residues. The germline V and J ends were trimmed by 6 bases and 1 base, with 7 bases remaining between them. Germline loops: CDR1 SGHTA, CDR2 FQGNSA. CDR3: CASSLDSNQPQHF. The DNA for the CDR3 is TGTGCCAGCAGTTTGGACAGCAATCAGCCCCAGCATTTT.

The chain couples TRBV5-8 to TRBJ2-5; no firm D call. The V and J ends lost 0 bases and 1 base respectively, with 16 bases between them. Germline lookup yields CDR1 SGHTS and CDR2 YDEGEE. This CDR3 comprises 17 residues. The CDR3, as DNA: TGTGCCAGCAGCTTGGGTCTGAAAGGGATCCGCCAAGAGACCCAGTACTTC. Protein product: CASSLGLKGIRQETQYF.

This chain connects TRBV6-5 to TRBJ1-1; D gene ambiguous. V shed 3 bases and J shed 1 base, with 9 bases lying between them. Germline lookup yields CDR1 MNHEY and CDR2 SVGAGI. CDR3 size: 14 residues. CDR3 residues: CASSYAEWNTEAFF. The DNA for the CDR3 is TGTGCCAGCAGTTATGCAGAGTGGAACACTGAAGCTTTCTTT.

This clone has just a few counts. The genes are TRBV6-1 and TRBJ2-7, with D perhaps matching TRBD1 (6 bases). Between the trimmed V and J ends, which lost 4 bases and 3 bases, there was a span of 10 bases. CDR1 MNHNS and CDR2 SASEGT come from the germline V gene. This CDR3 has 13 amino acids. This CDR3 is CASSVNRDYEQYF. CDR3 coding DNA: TGTGCCAGCAGTGTGAACAGGGACTACGAGCAGTACTTC.

The chain uses TRBV6-6 and TRBJ1-5; possibly TRBD1 for D (6 bases). The CDR3 is 16 amino acids. Germline V gene data show CDR1 as MNHNY and CDR2 as SVGAGI (reference sequence). V gave up 0 bases and J gave up 8 bases, with 17 bases separating them. CDR3 bases: TGTGCCAGCAGTTACTCGATCCGCCAGGGGATGAAGCCCCAGCATTTT. Amino acid sequence: CASSYSIRQGMKPQHF.

CDR3 coding DNA: TGTGCCAGCAGCGTGCAGGGGTCTAATGAAAAACTGTTTTTT. Protein product: CASSVQGSNEKLFF. The rearrangement joins TRBV9 to TRBJ1-4; D possibly corresponds to TRBD1 (6 bases). Germline CDR1 and CDR2: SGDLS and YYNGEE. This CDR3 spans 14 amino acids. V was clipped by 2 bases and J by 3 bases, with 8 bases between them.

The gene calls are TRBV7-9 and TRBJ1-1; 7 bases agree with TRBD1. The CDR3 runs to 12 residues. Trimming cost V 9 bases and J 6 bases; bases outside gene matches: 7. Germline V gene data show CDR1 as SEHNR and CDR2 as FQNEAQ (reference sequence). The DNA for the CDR3 is TGTGCCAGTCAAAGACAGGGTTCTGAAGCTTTCTTT. Protein product: CASQRQGSEAFF.

The V gene is TRBV27, the J gene TRBJ1-4; 9 bases line up with TRBD1. CDR1 is MNHEY and CDR2 is SMNVEV in the germline V gene (reference sequence). The junction had 11 bases not matched to a gene; V was cut back by 2 bases and J by 7 bases. The CDR3 has 17 residues. The CDR3 loop reads CASSLGAPGQGGEKLFF. The CDR3 DNA follows: TGTGCCAGCAGTTTAGGGGCCCCGGGACAGGGAGGTGAAAAACTGTTTTTT.

The DNA for the CDR3 is TGTGCCAGCAGCCAATCGACTGACGGCTACACCTTC. It is translated as CASSQSTDGYTF. The V and J genes are TRBV16 and TRBJ1-2, with D uncertain. Germline lookup yields CDR1 KGHSY and CDR2 FQNENV. This CDR3 is built from 12 residues. V gave up 0 bases and J gave up 8 bases, with 7 bases separating them.

V is TRBV4-3 and J is TRBJ2-2; no reliable D call. The CDR3 loop spans 16 amino acids. Germline loops: CDR1 LGHNA, CDR2 YSLEER. V lost 2 bases, J lost 3 bases, and 13 bases lay in between. The CDR3 coding sequence is TGCGCCAGCAGCCAAAGACCCCCCCCGCACACCGGGGAGCTGTTTTTT. It translates to CASSQRPPPHTGELFF.

V and J are TRBV5-1 and TRBJ2-5; no definite D call. The CDR3 consists of 13 residues. Germline-derived CDR1 and CDR2 are SGHRS and YFSETQ. The germline V and J ends were trimmed by 0 bases and 12 bases, with 15 bases remaining between them. The CDR3 is CASSLGEIGKKYF. CDR3 in DNA: TGCGCCAGCAGCTTGGGAGAAATTGGAAAGAAGTACTTC.

V usage is TRBV11-2 and J usage is TRBJ2-5, with 11 bases lining up with TRBD2. Looked up from germline, CDR1 is SGHAT and CDR2 is FQNNGV. The CDR3 contains 17 residues. V shed 1 base and J 5 bases; nucleotides not matched to a gene: 9. The chain's CDR3 is CASSLALTSGSGETQYF. CDR3 DNA sequence: TGTGCCAGCAGCTTAGCCCTCACTAGCGGGAGTGGGGAGACCCAGTACTTC.

The gene calls are TRBV7-8 and TRBJ2-6, with D unresolved. The germline V gene has CDR1 SGHVS and CDR2 FQNEAQ. The CDR3 is made up of 17 amino acids. V lost 2 bases to trimming and J lost 0 bases, with 11 bases between them. The CDR3 DNA follows: TGTGCCAGCAGCTTACTGGCAAGTCACTCTGGGGCCAACGTCCTGACTTTC. Encoded protein: CASSLLASHSGANVLTF.